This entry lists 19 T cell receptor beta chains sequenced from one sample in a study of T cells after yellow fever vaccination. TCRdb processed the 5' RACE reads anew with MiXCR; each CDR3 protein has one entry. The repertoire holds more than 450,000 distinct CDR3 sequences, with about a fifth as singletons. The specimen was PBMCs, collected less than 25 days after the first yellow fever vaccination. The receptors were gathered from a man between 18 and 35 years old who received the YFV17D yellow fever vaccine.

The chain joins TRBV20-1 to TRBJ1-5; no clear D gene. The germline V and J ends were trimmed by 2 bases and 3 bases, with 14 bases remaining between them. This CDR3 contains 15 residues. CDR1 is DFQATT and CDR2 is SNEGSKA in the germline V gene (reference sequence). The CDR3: CSARQQEVDNQPQHF. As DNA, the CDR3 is TGCAGTGCTAGACAGCAGGAGGTAGACAATCAGCCCCAGCATTTT.

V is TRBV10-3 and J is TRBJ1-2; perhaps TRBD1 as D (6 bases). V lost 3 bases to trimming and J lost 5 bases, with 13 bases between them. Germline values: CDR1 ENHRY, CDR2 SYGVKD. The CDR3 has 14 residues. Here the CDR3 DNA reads TGTGCCATCAGTGAAGGAGGGGGAACGTATGGCTACACCTTC. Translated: CAISEGGGTYGYTF.

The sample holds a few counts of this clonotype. The CDR3 is CASSLAVLAGGTDTQYF. CDR3 nucleotide sequence: TGCGCCAGCAGCTTGGCCGTCCTAGCGGGGGGCACAGATACGCAGTATTTT. This chain uses TRBV5-1 with TRBJ2-3; 10 bases map to TRBD2. Germline CDR1 reads SGHRS; CDR2 reads YFSETQ. Trimming cost V 0 bases and J 1 base; bases outside gene matches: 5. This CDR3 has 17 residues.

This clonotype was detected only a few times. The CDR3 region is CASSMGTAINEKLFF. The CDR3, as DNA: TGTGCCAGTAGTATGGGGACGGCTATTAATGAAAAACTGTTTTTT. The chain has TRBV19 and TRBJ1-4, with D perhaps matching TRBD1 (5 bases). V was trimmed by 3 bases and J by 4 bases, leaving 12 bases between them. The CDR3 has 15 amino acids. CDR1 is LNHDA and CDR2 is SQIVND in the germline V gene (reference sequence). The entire variable domain, with the rest obtained from reference TRBV19 and TRBJ1-4, is as follows: DGGITQSPKYLFRKEGQNVTLSCEQNLNHDAMYWYRQDPGQGLRLIYYSQIVNDFQKGDIAEGYSVSREKKESFPLTVTSAQKNPTAFYLCASSMGTAINEKLFFGSGTQLSVL.

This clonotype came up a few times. The CDR3 region has the DNA TGTGCCAGCAGCCCCGGGACCCAGTACTTC. Protein sequence: CASSPGTQYF. The chain recombines TRBV7-2 with TRBJ2-5; D remains unclear. The germline gives CDR1 SGHTA, CDR2 FQGNSA. The CDR3 consists of 10 residues. V lost 5 bases, J lost 7 bases, and 5 bases lay in between.

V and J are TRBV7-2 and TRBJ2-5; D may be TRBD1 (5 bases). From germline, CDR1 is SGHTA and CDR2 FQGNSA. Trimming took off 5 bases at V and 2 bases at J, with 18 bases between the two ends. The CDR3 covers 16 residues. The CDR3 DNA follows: TGTGCCAGCAGCATCCTCAGGGTCCCCCTTCAAGAGACCCAGTACTTC. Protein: CASSILRVPLQETQYF.

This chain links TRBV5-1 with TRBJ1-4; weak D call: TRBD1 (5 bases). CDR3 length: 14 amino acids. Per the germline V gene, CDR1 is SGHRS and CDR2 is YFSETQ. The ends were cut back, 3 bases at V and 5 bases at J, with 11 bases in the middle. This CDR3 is CASSWGSGNEKLFF. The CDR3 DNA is TGCGCCAGCAGCTGGGGATCAGGGAATGAAAAACTGTTTTTT. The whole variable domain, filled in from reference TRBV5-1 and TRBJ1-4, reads KAGVTQTPRYLIKTRGQQVTLSCSPISGHRSVSWYQQTPGQGLQFLFEYFSETQRNKGNFPGRFSGRQFSNSRSEMNVSTLELGDSALYLCASSWGSGNEKLFFGSGTQLSVL.

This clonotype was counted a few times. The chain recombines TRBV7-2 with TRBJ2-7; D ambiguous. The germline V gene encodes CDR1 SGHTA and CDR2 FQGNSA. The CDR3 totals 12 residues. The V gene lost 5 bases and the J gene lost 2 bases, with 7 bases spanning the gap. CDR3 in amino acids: CASSPQAYEQYF. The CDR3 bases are TGTGCCAGCAGCCCCCAAGCCTACGAGCAGTACTTC.

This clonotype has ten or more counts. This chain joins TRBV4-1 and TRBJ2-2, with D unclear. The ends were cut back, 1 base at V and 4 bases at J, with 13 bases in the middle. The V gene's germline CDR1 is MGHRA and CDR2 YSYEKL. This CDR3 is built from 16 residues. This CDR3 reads CASSQVSQPITGELFF. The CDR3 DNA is TGCGCCAGCAGCCAAGTCTCACAGCCAATCACCGGGGAGCTGTTTTTT.

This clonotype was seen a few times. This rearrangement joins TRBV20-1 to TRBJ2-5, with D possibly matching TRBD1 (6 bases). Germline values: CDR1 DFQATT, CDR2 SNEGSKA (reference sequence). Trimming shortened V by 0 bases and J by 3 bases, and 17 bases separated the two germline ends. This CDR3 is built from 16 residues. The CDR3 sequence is CSARDPIPGHEETQYF. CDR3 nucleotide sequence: TGCAGTGCTAGAGATCCAATCCCGGGACACGAAGAGACCCAGTACTTC.

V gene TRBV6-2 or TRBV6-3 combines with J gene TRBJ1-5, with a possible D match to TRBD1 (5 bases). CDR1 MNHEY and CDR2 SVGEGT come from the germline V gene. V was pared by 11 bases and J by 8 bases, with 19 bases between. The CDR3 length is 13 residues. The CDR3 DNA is TGTGCCGGGGGACCGGCAGGCCAAAAGCCCCAGCATTTT. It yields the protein CAGGPAGQKPQHF.

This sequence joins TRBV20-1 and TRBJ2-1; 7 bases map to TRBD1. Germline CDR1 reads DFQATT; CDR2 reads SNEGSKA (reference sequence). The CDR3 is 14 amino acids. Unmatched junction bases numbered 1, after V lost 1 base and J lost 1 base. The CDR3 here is CSARAQGSYNEQFF. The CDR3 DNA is TGCAGTGCTAGAGCACAGGGGTCCTACAATGAGCAGTTCTTC.

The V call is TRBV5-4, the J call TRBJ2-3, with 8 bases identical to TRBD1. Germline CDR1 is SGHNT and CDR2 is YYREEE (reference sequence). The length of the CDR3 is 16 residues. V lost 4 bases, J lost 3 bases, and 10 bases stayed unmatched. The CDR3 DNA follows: TGTGCCAGCAGCGCAATGGCAGGGGGCGTGACAGATACGCAGTATTTT. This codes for CASSAMAGGVTDTQYF.

The CDR3 region has the DNA TGCGCCAGCAGCCAAGAAGGAGCCGGGGGAGGAGAGCAGTTCTTC. Its protein product is CASSQEGAGGGEQFF. This chain uses TRBV4-3 with TRBJ2-1, with a tentative D call TRBD2 (6 bases). V was clipped by 0 bases and J by 10 bases, with 16 bases between them. CDR1 LGHNA and CDR2 YSLEER come from the germline V gene. This CDR3 region has 15 residues.

CDR3 loop: CASSSRLAGASTDTQYF. The CDR3 DNA reads TGTGCCAGCAGTTCAAGACTAGCGGGGGCCTCCACAGATACGCAGTATTTT. The chain recombines TRBV27 with TRBJ2-3, with 12 bases matching TRBD2. This CDR3 comprises 17 residues. Trimming removed 4 bases from V and 2 bases from J; junction bases left unmatched: 7. Germline V CDR1 and CDR2: MNHEY, SMNVEV (reference sequence).

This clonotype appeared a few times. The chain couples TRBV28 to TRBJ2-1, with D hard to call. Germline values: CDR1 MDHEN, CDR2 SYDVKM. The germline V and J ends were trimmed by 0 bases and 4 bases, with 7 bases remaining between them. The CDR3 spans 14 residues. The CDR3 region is CASSLWYLYNEQFF. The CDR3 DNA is TGTGCCAGCAGTTTATGGTACCTTTACAATGAGCAGTTCTTC. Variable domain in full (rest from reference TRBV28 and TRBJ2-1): DVKVTQSSRYLVKRTGEKVFLECVQDMDHENMFWYRQDPGLGLRLIYFSYDVKMKEKGDIPEGYSVSREKKERFSLILESASTNQTSMYLCASSLWYLYNEQFFGPGTRLTVL.

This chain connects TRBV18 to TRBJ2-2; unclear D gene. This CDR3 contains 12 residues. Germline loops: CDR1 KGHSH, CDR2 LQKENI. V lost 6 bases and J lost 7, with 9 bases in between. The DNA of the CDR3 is TGTGCCAGCTCGCGAAGGAACGGGGAGCTGTTTTTT. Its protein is CASSRRNGELFF.

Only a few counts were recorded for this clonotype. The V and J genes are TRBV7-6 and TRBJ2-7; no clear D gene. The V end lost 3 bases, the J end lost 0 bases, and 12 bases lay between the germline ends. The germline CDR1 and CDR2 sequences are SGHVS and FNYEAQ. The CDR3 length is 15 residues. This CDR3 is CASSFGAESSYEQYV. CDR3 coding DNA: TGTGCCAGCAGCTTCGGTGCCGAGAGCTCCTACGAGCAGTACGTC.

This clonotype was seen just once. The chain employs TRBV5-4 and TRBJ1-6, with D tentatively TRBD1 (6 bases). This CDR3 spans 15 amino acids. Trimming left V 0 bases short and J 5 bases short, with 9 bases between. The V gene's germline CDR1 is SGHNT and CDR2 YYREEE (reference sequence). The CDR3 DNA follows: TGTGCCAGCAGCTTGGAACAGGGAAATAATTCACCCCTCCACTTT. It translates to CASSLEQGNNSPLHF. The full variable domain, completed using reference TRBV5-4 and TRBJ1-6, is ETGVTQSPTHLIKTRGQQVTLRCSSQSGHNTVSWYQQALGQGPQFIFQYYREEENGRGNFPPRFSGLQFPNYSSELNVNALELDDSALYLCASSLEQGNNSPLHFGNGTRLTVT.